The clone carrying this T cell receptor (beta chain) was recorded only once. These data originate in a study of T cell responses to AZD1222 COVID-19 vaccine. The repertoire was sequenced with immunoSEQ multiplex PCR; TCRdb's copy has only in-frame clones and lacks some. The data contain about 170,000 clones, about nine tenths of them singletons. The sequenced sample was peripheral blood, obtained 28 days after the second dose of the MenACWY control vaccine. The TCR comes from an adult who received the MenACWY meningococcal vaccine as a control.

CDR3: CAWSVEGGTEAFF. The CDR3 DNA sequence: TGTGCCTGGAGTGTGGAAGGGGGGACTGAAGCTTTCTTT. This sequence joins TRBV30 and TRBJ1-1; maybe TRBD1 (6 bases). Deletions cut 0 bases from V and 5 bases from J, with 10 bases between. CDR3 size: 13 residues. CDR1 is GTSNPN, CDR2 SVGIG, per germline (reference sequence).